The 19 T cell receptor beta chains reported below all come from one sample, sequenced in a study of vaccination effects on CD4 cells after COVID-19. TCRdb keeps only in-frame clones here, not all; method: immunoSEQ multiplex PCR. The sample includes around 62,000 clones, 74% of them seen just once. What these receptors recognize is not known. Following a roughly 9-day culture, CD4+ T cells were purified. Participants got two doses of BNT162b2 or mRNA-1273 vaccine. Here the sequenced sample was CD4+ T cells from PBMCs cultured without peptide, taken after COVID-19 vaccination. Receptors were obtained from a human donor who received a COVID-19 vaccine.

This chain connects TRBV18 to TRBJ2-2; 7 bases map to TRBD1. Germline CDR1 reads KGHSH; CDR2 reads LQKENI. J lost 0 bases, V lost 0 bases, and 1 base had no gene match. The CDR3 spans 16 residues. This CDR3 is CASSPPGTANTGELFF. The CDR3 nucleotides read TGTGCCAGCTCACCACCGGGGACAGCGAACACCGGGGAGCTGTTTTTT. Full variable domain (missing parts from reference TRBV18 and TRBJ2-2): NAGVMQNPRHLVRRRGQEARLRCSPMKGHSHVYWYRQLPEEGLKFMVYLQKENIIDESGMPKERFSAEFPKEGPSILRIQQVVRGDSAAYFCASSPPGTANTGELFFGEGSRLTVL.

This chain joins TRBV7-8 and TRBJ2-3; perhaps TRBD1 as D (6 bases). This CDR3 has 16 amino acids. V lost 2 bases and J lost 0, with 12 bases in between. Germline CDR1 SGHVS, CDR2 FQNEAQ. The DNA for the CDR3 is TGTGCCAGCAGCTTAACAGGGCAGCTTAGCACAGATACGCAGTATTTT. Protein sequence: CASSLTGQLSTDTQYF.

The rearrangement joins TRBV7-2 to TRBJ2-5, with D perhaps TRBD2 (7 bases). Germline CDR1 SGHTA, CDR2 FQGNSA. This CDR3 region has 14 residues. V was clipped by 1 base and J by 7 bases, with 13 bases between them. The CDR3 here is CASSLEGGRGTQYF. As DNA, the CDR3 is TGTGCCAGCAGCTTAGAGGGGGGGCGTGGGACCCAGTACTTC.

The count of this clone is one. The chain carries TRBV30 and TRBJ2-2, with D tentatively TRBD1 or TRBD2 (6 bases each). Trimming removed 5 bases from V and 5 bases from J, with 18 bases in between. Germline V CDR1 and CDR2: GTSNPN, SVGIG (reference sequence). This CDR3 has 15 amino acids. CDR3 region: CAWADLGGATGELFF. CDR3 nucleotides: TGTGCCTGGGCTGACCTCGGGGGCGCGACCGGGGAGCTGTTTTTT. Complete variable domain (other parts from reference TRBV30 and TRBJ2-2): SQTIHQWPATLVQPVGSPLSLECTVEGTSNPNLYWYRQAAGRGLQLLFYSVGIGQISSEVPQNLSASRPQDRQFILSSKKLLLSDSGFYLCAWADLGGATGELFFGEGSRLTVL.

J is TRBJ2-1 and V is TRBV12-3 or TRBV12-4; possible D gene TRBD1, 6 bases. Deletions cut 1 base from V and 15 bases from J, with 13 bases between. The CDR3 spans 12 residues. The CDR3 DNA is TGTGCCAGCAGTTTAGATCTAGGGGGATCGTTCTTC. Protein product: CASSLDLGGSFF.

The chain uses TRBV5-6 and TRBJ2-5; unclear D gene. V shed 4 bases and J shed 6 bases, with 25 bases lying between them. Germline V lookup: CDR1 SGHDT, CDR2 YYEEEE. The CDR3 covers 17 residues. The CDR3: CASSPESGFRTEKTQYF. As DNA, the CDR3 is TGTGCCAGCAGCCCTGAGAGTGGGTTTCGAACGGAAAAGACCCAGTACTTC. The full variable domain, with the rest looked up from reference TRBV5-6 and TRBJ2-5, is DAGVTQSPTHLIKTRGQQVTLRCSPKSGHDTVSWYQQALGQGPQFIFQYYEEEERQRGNFPDRFSGHQFPNYSSELNVNALLLGDSALYLCASSPESGFRTEKTQYFGPGTRLLVL.

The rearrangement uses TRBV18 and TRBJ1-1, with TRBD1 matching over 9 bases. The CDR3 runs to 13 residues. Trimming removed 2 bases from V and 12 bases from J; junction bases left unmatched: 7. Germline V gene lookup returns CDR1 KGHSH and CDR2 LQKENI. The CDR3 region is CASSPDGDRDTFF. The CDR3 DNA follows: TGTGCCAGCTCACCAGATGGGGACAGGGATACTTTCTTT.

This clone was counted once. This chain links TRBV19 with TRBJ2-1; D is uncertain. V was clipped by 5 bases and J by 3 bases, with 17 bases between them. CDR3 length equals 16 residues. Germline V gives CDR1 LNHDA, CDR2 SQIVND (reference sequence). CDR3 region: CASSLSQRQIYNEQFF. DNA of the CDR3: TGTGCCAGTAGTTTATCACAGCGCCAGATCTACAATGAGCAGTTCTTC.

The CDR3: CASSLSDRVNEKLFF. CDR3 DNA sequence: TGTGCCAGCAGTTTAAGCGACAGAGTAAATGAAAAACTGTTTTTT. The chain uses TRBV27 and TRBJ1-4; tentative D call: TRBD1 (5 bases). Trimming cost V 2 bases and J 5 bases, with 12 bases left between them. Per germline, CDR1 MNHEY and CDR2 SMNVEV (reference sequence). The CDR3 extends over 15 amino acids.

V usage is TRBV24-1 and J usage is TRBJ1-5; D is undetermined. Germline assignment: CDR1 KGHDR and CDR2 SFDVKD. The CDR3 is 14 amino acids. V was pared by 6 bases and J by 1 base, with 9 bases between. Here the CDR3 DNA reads TGTGCCACCAGTACCCACGGGAGCAATCAGCCCCAGCATTTT. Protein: CATSTHGSNQPQHF.

DNA for the CDR3: TGTGCCACCGCTACCCTCCCGGGGGGTACGCAGTATTTT. Encoded protein: CATATLPGGTQYF. The V and J genes are TRBV2 and TRBJ2-3, with 7 bases lining up with TRBD2. The CDR3 extends over 13 amino acids. Germline V lookup: CDR1 SNHLY, CDR2 FYNNEI. Trimming at V came to 10 bases and at J to 8 bases, leaving 12 bases not matched to a gene.

Here the CDR3 DNA reads TGTGCCAGCAGAAGGACAGGGGAGGGGCAGCCCCAGCATTTT. Translation gives CASRRTGEGQPQHF. V gene TRBV6-5 combines with J gene TRBJ1-5, with 9 bases that match TRBD1. V was clipped by 6 bases and J by 7 bases; unmatched bases: 7. The CDR3 length is 14 residues. Germline CDR1 reads MNHEY; CDR2 reads SVGAGI.

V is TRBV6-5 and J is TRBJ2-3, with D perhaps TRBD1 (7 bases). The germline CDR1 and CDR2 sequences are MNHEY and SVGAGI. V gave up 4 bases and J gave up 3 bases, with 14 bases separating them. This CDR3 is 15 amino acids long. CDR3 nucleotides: TGTGCCAGCAGTTCGGTCAGGGGGAGGACAGATACGCAGTATTTT. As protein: CASSSVRGRTDTQYF.

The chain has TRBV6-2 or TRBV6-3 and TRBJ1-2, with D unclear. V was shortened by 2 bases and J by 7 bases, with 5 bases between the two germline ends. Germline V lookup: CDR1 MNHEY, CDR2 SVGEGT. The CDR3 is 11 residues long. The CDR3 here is CASSYRFGYTF. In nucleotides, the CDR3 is TGTGCCAGCAGTTACAGATTTGGCTACACCTTC.

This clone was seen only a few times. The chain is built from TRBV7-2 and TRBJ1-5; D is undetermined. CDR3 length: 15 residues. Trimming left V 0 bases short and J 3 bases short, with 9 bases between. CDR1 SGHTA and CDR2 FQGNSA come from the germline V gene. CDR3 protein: CASSLAWGANQPQHF. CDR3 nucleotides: TGTGCCAGCAGCTTAGCTTGGGGAGCCAATCAGCCCCAGCATTTT.

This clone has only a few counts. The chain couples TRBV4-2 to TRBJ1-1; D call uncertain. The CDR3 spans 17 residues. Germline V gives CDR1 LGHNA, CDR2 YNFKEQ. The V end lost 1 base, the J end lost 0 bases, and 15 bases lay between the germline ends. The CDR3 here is CASSQVPGEIMNTEAFF. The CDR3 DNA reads TGTGCCAGCAGCCAAGTGCCAGGTGAGATCATGAACACTGAAGCTTTCTTT.

CDR3 amino acids: CASSFGTDYNSPLHF. The CDR3 region has the DNA TGCGCCAGCAGCTTCGGGACGGATTATAATTCACCCCTCCACTTT. The chain employs TRBV5-1 and TRBJ1-6, with D possibly being TRBD1 (5 bases). The CDR3 consists of 15 residues. The V gene lost 2 bases and the J gene lost 4 bases, with 10 bases spanning the gap. Germline-derived CDR1 and CDR2 are SGHRS and YFSETQ.

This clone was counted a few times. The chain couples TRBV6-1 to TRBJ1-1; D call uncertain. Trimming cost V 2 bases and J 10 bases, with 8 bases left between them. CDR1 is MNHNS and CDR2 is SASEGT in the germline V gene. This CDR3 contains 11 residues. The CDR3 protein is CASSERWRAFF. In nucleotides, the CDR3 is TGTGCCAGCAGTGAAAGGTGGCGAGCTTTCTTT.

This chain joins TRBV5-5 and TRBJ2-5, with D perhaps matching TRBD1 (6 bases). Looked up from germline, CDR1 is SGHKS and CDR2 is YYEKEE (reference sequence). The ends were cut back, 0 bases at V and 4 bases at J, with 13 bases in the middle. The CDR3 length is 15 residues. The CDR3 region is CASSLASVGGETQYF. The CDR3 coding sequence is TGTGCCAGCAGCTTGGCCTCAGTAGGGGGAGAGACCCAGTACTTC.